This entry is about one TCR beta chain. Its antigen is not identified. The data are from a study of T cell responses to AZD1222 COVID-19 vaccine. Study results and limitations: Sampled repertoires all dated from after the peak T cell response.

Sequencing used immunoSEQ multiplex PCR; TCRdb keeps in-frame clones, though not all of them. This sample has approximately 180,000 clones; just over 85% occur once, and the top ten carry more than 7%. The V end was cut by 4 bases, the J end by 0 bases, with 16 bases between. Germline loops: CDR1 SGHDN, CDR2 FVKESK. The CDR3 runs 17 residues. The starting material was peripheral blood, obtained on day 0 of AZD1222 vaccination. The chain carries TRBV14 and TRBJ1-3; TRBD1 might be the D (5 bases). The clonotype originates from an adult in good health. This chain's CDR3 is CASSPGRWRRSGNTIYF. CDR3 sequence (DNA): TGTGCCAGCAGCCCGGGACGTTGGCGGCGCTCTGGAAACACCATATATTTT. Drawing the rest from reference TRBV14 and TRBJ1-3, the complete variable domain is EAGVTQFPSHSVIEKGQTVTLRCDPISGHDNLYWYRRVMGKEIKFLLHFVKESKQDESGMPNNRFLAERTGGTYSTLKVQPAELEDSGVYFCASSPGRWRRSGNTIYFGEGSWLTVV.